The clone carrying this T cell receptor beta chain appeared many times. Its antigen is unidentified. With a J-beta primer mix and a sample-barcoded 5' primer, a second PCR ran 7 to 11 cycles. The template-switch adaptor was a 5' adaptor with 12 random nucleotides. It tagged each cDNA molecule. TCRdb reprocessed the 5' RACE reads via MiXCR and lists one record per CDR3 protein. Of roughly 1,700,000 distinct CDR3 sequences listed, 28% are singletons. The entry originates in a study of blood T cells in healthy people across ages. Study observations and caveats: Long-lived donors exceeded aged donors in naive CD4+ cells and diversity.

The CDR3 covers 14 residues. Germline V CDR1 and CDR2: SQVTM, ANQGSEA. V shed 7 bases and J 0 bases; nucleotides not matched to a gene: 7. The rearrangement uses TRBV29-1 and TRBJ2-3; 7 nucleotides match TRBD1. Input material: blood. The receptor was derived from a woman in her 30s in good health. CDR3 sequence reads: CSGTTGSSTDTQYF. The CDR3 DNA reads as TGCAGCGGTACGACAGGGAGCAGCACAGATACGCAGTATTTT.